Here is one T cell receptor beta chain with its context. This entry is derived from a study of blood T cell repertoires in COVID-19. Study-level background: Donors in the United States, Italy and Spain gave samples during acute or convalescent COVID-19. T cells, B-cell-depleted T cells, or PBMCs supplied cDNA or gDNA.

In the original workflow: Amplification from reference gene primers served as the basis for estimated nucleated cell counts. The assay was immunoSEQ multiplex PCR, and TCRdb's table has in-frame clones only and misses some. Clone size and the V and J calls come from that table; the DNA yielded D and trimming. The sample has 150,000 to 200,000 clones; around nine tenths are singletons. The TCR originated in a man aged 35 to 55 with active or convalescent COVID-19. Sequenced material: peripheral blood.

The CDR3 spells CASSYGGVEYF. DNA of the CDR3: TGTGCCAGCAGTTACGGGGGGGTGGAGTACTTC. The rearrangement uses TRBV6-5 and TRBJ2-7, with 7 bases that match TRBD2. The germline V gene has CDR1 MNHEY and CDR2 SVGAGI. With 2 bases clipped from V and 11 bases from J, the junction kept 3 bases outside the gene matches. The CDR3 is 11 residues long.